This T cell receptor beta chain was captured by sequencing in a study of patients and donors after allogeneic stem cell transplantation. TCRdb redid the calling of the RT-PCR reads with MiXCR, one entry per CDR3 protein. The table includes approximately 210,000 distinct CDR3 sequences, more than 35% detected once. This clonotype was found a few times. The germline CDR1 and CDR2 sequences are MNHNY and SVGAGI (reference sequence). The CDR3 runs to 14 residues. Trimming took 0 bases from V and 3 from J, leaving 9 bases between them. The sequence was obtained from a human donor who was either an allogeneic HSCT recipient or a stem cell or donor lymphocyte infusion donor (not recorded which). It is not recorded whose cells these are; they may come from a transplant donor. This chain uses TRBV6-6 with TRBJ2-7; D unclear. What was sequenced was blood, either unsorted or a sorted T cell fraction (not recorded which). DNA of the CDR3: TGTGCCAGCAGTTACTCGACGGAGTACTACGAGCAGTACTTC. This codes for CASSYSTEYYEQYF.